Listed below are T cell receptor beta chains from one sample, sequenced in a study of hypomethylating agent response in myelodysplastic syndrome. This table comes from immunoSEQ multiplex PCR, and its TCRdb copy is limited to in-frame clones, with some not included. The sample lists 6,000 to 6,500 clones, about 82% occurring once. This specimen consisted of bone marrow, obtained before or after starting hypomethylating agent treatment for myelodysplastic syndrome (not recorded which). These receptors were obtained from a human donor with myelodysplastic syndrome. Each CDR3 is given with its conserved first and last residue. The D gene is left open where the match is weak. Clone size is not always given. Where it is, it says once, few, many or a class for expanded clones.

D | J | size | V | CDR3 | DNA
TRBD2 | TRBJ2-3 | - | TRBV7-8 | CASSLVGSGSADTQYF | TGTGCCAGCAGCTTAGTAGGTAGCGGGAGTGCAGATACGCAGTATTTT
TRBD2 | TRBJ2-2 | - | TRBV29-1 | CSVEGGGEGTGELFF | TGCAGCGTTGAAGGGGGCGGGGAGGGGACCGGGGAGCTGTTTTTT
- | TRBJ2-2 | - | TRBV7-6 | CASSLARYSGELFF | TGTGCCAGCAGCTTAGCCCGCTATTCCGGGGAGCTGTTTTTT
- | TRBJ1-5 | few | TRBV4-2 | CASSQTYSNQPQHF | TGTGCCAGCAGCCAAACCTATAGCAATCAGCCCCAGCATTTT
TRBD2 | TRBJ2-6 | - | TRBV4-1 | CASSPGLAGQYSGANVLTF | TGCGCCAGCAGCCCGGGACTAGCGGGGCAATACTCTGGGGCCAACGTCCTGACTTTC
- | TRBJ2-7 | - | TRBV5-1 | CASSLSGPIGYEQYF | TGCGCCAGCAGCCTTTCTGGGCCGATAGGCTACGAGCAGTACTTC
- | TRBJ2-2 | - | TRBV6-6 | CASDRIVHRNTGELFF | TGTGCCAGCGATCGGATTGTACACAGGAACACCGGGGAGCTGTTTTTT
- | TRBJ2-3 | - | TRBV19 | CASSAGTSTDTQYF | TGTGCCAGTAGTGCCGGGACTAGCACAGATACGCAGTATTTT
- | TRBJ2-7 | - | TRBV10-2 | CASSVGPGRYEQYF | TGCGCCAGCAGTGTCGGACCAGGGAGGTACGAGCAGTACTTC
- | TRBJ1-3 | - | TRBV11-1 | CASSSPSGQTPTGGNTIYF | TGTGCCAGCAGTTCTCCGTCGGGACAAACTCCTACTGGTGGAAACACCATATATTTT
- | TRBJ2-2 | - | TRBV5-4 | CASSLGGDTGELFF | TGTGCCAGCAGCTTGGGCGGGGACACCGGGGAGCTGTTTTTT
- | TRBJ2-1 | - | TRBV27 | CASSLSTASRYEQFF | TGTGCCAGCAGTTTATCGACGGCTTCGAGGTATGAGCAGTTCTTC
- | TRBJ1-2 | - | TRBV11-2 | CASSSGRGAPEHGYTF | TGTGCCAGCAGCTCTGGGAGAGGGGCCCCGGAGCATGGCTACACCTTC
- | TRBJ2-1 | - | TRBV14 | CASSWEDNGNEQFF | TGTGCCAGCAGTTGGGAGGACAACGGCAATGAGCAGTTCTTC
- | TRBJ1-5 | few | TRBV5-6 | CASSNGPGPNQPQHF | TGTGCCAGCAGCAACGGGCCCGGGCCCAATCAGCCCCAGCATTTT
- | TRBJ1-1 | few | TRBV2 | CASSETGFVTEAFF | TGTGCCAGCAGTGAAACGGGGTTCGTCACTGAAGCTTTCTTT
- | TRBJ1-2 | - | TRBV25-1 | CASRRSTNYGYTF | TGTGCCAGCCGACGCAGTACTAACTATGGCTACACCTTC
- | TRBJ2-5 | - | TRBV25-1 | CASSDTLYPETQYF | TGTGCCAGCAGTGACACGCTATACCCAGAGACCCAGTACTTC
- | TRBJ2-2 | - | TRBV7-6 | CASSVGAGELFF | TGTGCCAGCAGCGTCGGGGCCGGGGAGCTGTTTTTT
- | TRBJ2-1 | - | TRBV7-9 | CASSYSQGNEQFF | TGTGCCAGCAGCTATTCCCAGGGCAATGAGCAGTTCTTC
- | TRBJ1-2 | - | TRBV6-1 | CASSNFNYGYTF | TGTGCCAGCAGTAATTTTAACTATGGCTACACCTTC
TRBD1 | TRBJ2-2 | - | TRBV11-3 | CASSPPSGRGPTGELFF | TGTGCCAGCAGCCCCCCCTCAGGCAGGGGGCCCACCGGGGAGCTGTTTTTT
TRBD1 | TRBJ1-5 | - | TRBV2 | CASSEVLGTGFNQPQHF | TGTGCCAGCAGTGAAGTCCTTGGGACAGGGTTCAATCAGCCCCAGCATTTT
- | TRBJ1-5 | - | TRBV27 | CATQRVYSNQPQHF | TGTGCCACACAGAGAGTCTATAGCAATCAGCCCCAGCATTTT
- | TRBJ2-1 | once | TRBV7-2 | CASSLVAGRYNEQFF | TGTGCCAGCAGCTTAGTGGCGGGGAGATACAATGAGCAGTTCTTC
- | TRBJ2-2 | - | TRBV7-7 | CASSFHWGSPSTGELFF | TGTGCCAGCAGCTTTCATTGGGGCTCCCCTTCCACCGGGGAGCTGTTTTTT
- | TRBJ1-2 | once | TRBV18 | CASSPGYQVYGYTF | TGTGCCAGCTCACCAGGATACCAGGTCTATGGCTACACCTTC
TRBD1 | TRBJ2-2 | - | TRBV5-1 | CASSGSTGITGELFF | TGCGCCAGCAGCGGATCGACAGGGATTACCGGGGAGCTGTTTTTT
- | TRBJ2-5 | few | TRBV19 | CASGDLQETQYF | TGTGCCAGTGGGGACTTGCAAGAGACCCAGTACTTC
- | TRBJ1-5 | - | TRBV28 | CASSPPVGLNQPQHF | TGTGCCAGCAGTCCCCCGGTGGGACTCAATCAGCCCCAGCATTTT
TRBD1 | TRBJ2-3 | once | TRBV7-9 | CASSLGGQGITQYF | TGTGCCAGCAGCTTAGGGGGACAGGGAATTACGCAGTATTTT
- | TRBJ1-2 | - | TRBV28 | CASSPLPRVGGYTF | TGTGCCAGCAGTCCCCTCCCCAGGGTTGGTGGCTACACCTTC
- | TRBJ2-5 | - | TRBV2 | CARKAPGGRAETQYF | TGTGCCAGGAAGGCCCCTGGGGGCCGGGCGGAGACCCAGTACTTC
- | TRBJ2-7 | few | TRBV16 | CASSPQDEQYF | TGTGCCAGCAGCCCCCAGGACGAGCAGTACTTC
- | TRBJ1-2 | - | TRBV5-1 | CASSGLYGYTF | TGCGCCAGCAGCGGACTCTATGGCTACACCTTC
- | TRBJ2-2 | - | TRBV5-5 | CASSLNSPPVNTGELFF | TGTGCCAGCAGCTTGAACTCACCGCCAGTAAACACCGGGGAGCTGTTTTTT
- | TRBJ2-7 | - | TRBV28 | CASSRTEQYF | TGTGCCAGCAGTCGAACAGAGCAGTACTTC
- | TRBJ1-4 | - | TRBV7-2 | CASSLTRRGGGDEKLFF | TGTGCCAGCAGCTTAACCCGGCGGGGGGGTGGCGATGAAAAACTGTTTTTT
TRBD2 | TRBJ2-1 | - | TRBV11-1 | CASSLGLAGDNEQFF | TGTGCCAGCAGCTTGGGACTAGCGGGGGACAATGAGCAGTTCTTC
- | TRBJ1-1 | - | TRBV6-5 | CASSSPGQNTEAFF | TGTGCCAGCAGTTCGCCCGGACAGAACACTGAAGCTTTCTTT
TRBD1 | TRBJ1-1 | - | TRBV7-9 | CASSSGQGAGAFF | TGTGCCAGCAGCTCGGGACAGGGGGCCGGGGCTTTCTTT
- | TRBJ1-2 | - | TRBV25-1 | CASSEDNYGYTF | TGTGCCAGCAGTGAAGATAACTATGGCTACACCTTC
- | TRBJ2-7 | few | TRBV7-9 | CASSARRRASYEQYF | TGTGCCAGCAGCGCTCGCCGGCGGGCTTCTTACGAGCAGTACTTC
- | TRBJ2-1 | few | TRBV5-5 | CASRVLASSYNEQFF | TGTGCCAGCAGGGTTCTGGCATCCTCCTACAATGAGCAGTTCTTC
- | TRBJ2-3 | few | TRBV27 | CASSPAAGSDTQYF | TGTGCCAGCAGTCCTGCGGCCGGGAGTGATACGCAGTATTTT
- | TRBJ2-1 | large | TRBV28 | CASSLTPFGEQFF | TGTGCCAGCAGTTTAACCCCCTTTGGTGAGCAGTTCTTC